The 17 T cell receptor beta chains listed next were all sequenced from one sample in a study of blood T cell repertoires in COVID-19. The protocol was immunoSEQ multiplex PCR, while the TCRdb copy is restricted to in-frame clones and leaves out a portion. Of 290,000 or so clones in the sample, roughly 80% were seen once. The sequencing sample was made of PBMCs or T cells enriched from blood (not recorded which). The source is a man aged 40-50 years who had been exposed to COVID-19.

This clone was seen more than once but under ten times. This rearrangement joins TRBV5-4 to TRBJ2-1; 11 bases agree with TRBD1. CDR1 and CDR2 (germline): SGHNT, YYREEE (reference sequence). J gave up 5 bases and V 3 bases, and 7 bases lay outside the gene matches. The CDR3 contains 16 residues. The CDR3 DNA reads as TGTGCCAGCAGCTCCAAGGGACAGGGGGATCACAATGAGCAGTTCTTC. This sequence encodes CASSSKGQGDHNEQFF.

J is TRBJ2-2 and V is TRBV24-1, with 8 bases aligning to TRBD1. Germline CDR1 reads KGHDR; CDR2 reads SFDVKD. This CDR3 has 14 residues. Trimming cost V 4 bases and J 6 bases; bases outside gene matches: 3. The CDR3 nucleotides read TGTGCCACCAGTGAGACAGGGGTTGCCGGGGAGCTGTTTTTT. Its protein is CATSETGVAGELFF.

The rearrangement links TRBV5-1 to TRBJ2-5; D gene ambiguous. This CDR3 has 13 residues. Germline loops: CDR1 SGHRS, CDR2 YFSETQ. V lost 4 bases to trimming and J lost 1 base, with 8 bases between them. For the CDR3, the DNA is TGCGCCAGCAGCCGAGTAATCCAAGAGACCCAGTACTTC. Protein product: CASSRVIQETQYF.

The chain links TRBV9 to TRBJ1-1, with D uncertain. Deletions cut 4 bases from V and 11 bases from J, with 15 bases between. CDR3 length equals 12 residues. Germline-derived CDR1 and CDR2 are SGDLS and YYNGEE. The CDR3 loop is CASSTGEGPAFF. The DNA of the CDR3 is TGTGCCAGCAGCACGGGAGAAGGGCCGGCTTTCTTT.

This clone was observed a few times. Additional DNA sequences in this sample encode the identical CDR3. V gene TRBV6-5 combines with J gene TRBJ2-7; TRBD2 matches at 10 bases. The CDR3 length is 13 residues. The V gene end was trimmed by 6 bases and the J gene end by 2 bases; junction bases not matched to a gene: 1. Per the germline V gene, CDR1 is MNHEY and CDR2 is SVGAGI. The CDR3 sequence is CASRTSGTYEQYF. The CDR3 DNA sequence: TGTGCCAGCAGAACTAGCGGGACCTACGAGCAGTACTTC.

A remark on this clone: Additional DNA sequences in this sample encode the identical CDR3. V is TRBV10-1 and J is TRBJ2-7; 7 nucleotides line up with TRBD2. In germline, CDR1 is WNHNN, CDR2 SYGVQD (reference sequence). The CDR3 totals 14 residues. The V gene end was trimmed by 0 bases and the J gene end by 5 bases; junction bases not matched to a gene: 4. CDR3 amino acids: CASSESGSGDEQYF. CDR3 DNA: TGCGCCAGCAGTGAGTCGGGGAGCGGGGACGAGCAGTACTTC.

The table lists this clone with a count of one. V and J are TRBV5-1 and TRBJ2-1; tentative D call: TRBD1 (5 bases). V lost 6 bases and J 8 bases, leaving 15 bases between the germline ends. Germline lookup yields CDR1 SGHRS and CDR2 YFSETQ. The CDR3 consists of 13 residues. The CDR3 spells CASTNPLRDEQFF. The CDR3 DNA follows: TGCGCCAGCACCAACCCACTCAGGGATGAGCAGTTCTTC.

Regarding this clone: An end of the junction does not agree with germline; a read error may underlie this. The rearrangement uses TRBV5-4 and TRBJ2-7; 10 positions match TRBD2. Germline V gene lookup returns CDR1 SGHNT and CDR2 YYREEE (reference sequence). The CDR3 is 18 amino acids. The CDR3 sequence is CASSLGAPTSGAPAMGDF. CDR3 nucleotides: TGTGCCAGCAGCTTGGGGGCTCCAACTAGCGGGGCCCCTGCGATGGGGGACTTC.

This clone was found many times. At one end, the junction sequence differs from germline, possibly due to a read error. CDR3 coding DNA: TGTGCCAGCAGATTGGGGGGACTTGGTCAGCCCCAGCATTTT. Its translation is CASRLGGLGQPQHF. The chain carries TRBV5-5 and TRBJ1-5; D is perhaps TRBD1 (5 bases). This CDR3 region has 14 residues. Germline loops: CDR1 SGHKS, CDR2 YYEKEE (reference sequence).

The chain carries TRBV11-3 and TRBJ2-7; 7 nucleotides line up with TRBD1. With 0 bases clipped from V and 0 bases from J, the junction kept 14 bases outside the gene matches. The CDR3 has 19 amino acids. The germline V gene has CDR1 SGHNT and CDR2 YENEEA. CDR3 nucleotide sequence: TGTGCCAGCAGCTTAGATCTCCCCAGGGGGTTCGCGCCCTCCTACGAGCAGTACTTC. Translated: CASSLDLPRGFAPSYEQYF.

This chain uses TRBV5-6 with TRBJ2-2; the D is unclear. There are 12 residues in the CDR3. Germline CDR1 is SGHDT and CDR2 is YYEEEE. Trimming shortened V by 4 bases and J by 6 bases, and 7 bases separated the two germline ends. For the CDR3, the DNA is TGTGCCAGCAGCGTATTCCCCGGGGAGCTGTTTTTT. Encoded protein: CASSVFPGELFF.

Details on this clone: In the same sample, other DNA sequences code for this CDR3. The chain couples TRBV30 to TRBJ1-2; D might be TRBD1 (6 bases). The germline V gene has CDR1 GTSNPN and CDR2 SVGIG (reference sequence). The CDR3 has 11 residues. V shed 0 bases and J shed 8 bases, with 7 bases lying between them. DNA for the CDR3: TGTGCCTGGAGTGTAGGGGGAGGCTACACCTTC. As protein: CAWSVGGGYTF.

The V and J genes are TRBV6-5 and TRBJ2-2, with 13 bases lining up with TRBD2. The CDR3 has 15 amino acids. V lost 6 bases to trimming and J lost 4 bases; unmatched junction nucleotides: 2. CDR1 and CDR2 (germline): MNHEY, SVGAGI. CDR3 nucleotides: TGTGCCAGCAGCCGGACTAGCGGGAGCACCGGGGAGCTGTTTTTT. Amino acids: CASSRTSGSTGELFF.

The chain links TRBV3-1 (or the pseudogene TRBV3-2) to TRBJ1-2, with TRBD1 identical over 12 bases. V shed 4 bases, J shed 8 bases, and the junction held 5 bases outside the gene matches. Germline V CDR1 and CDR2: LGHDT, YNNKEL (reference sequence). This CDR3 spans 14 amino acids. The CDR3 DNA reads TGTGCCAGCAGCCTGGGACAGGGGGCTGGAGGCTACACCTTC. Its protein product is CASSLGQGAGGYTF.

At least ten counts were recorded for this clone. CDR3 sequence reads: CASSKTSGKDTQYF. The CDR3 nucleotides are TGTGCCAGCTCGAAGACTAGCGGGAAGGATACGCAGTATTTT. The rearrangement links TRBV18 to TRBJ2-3, with 11 bases identical to TRBD2. This CDR3 comprises 14 residues. Germline V gene sequence: CDR1 KGHSH, CDR2 LQKENI. With 6 bases clipped from V and 6 bases from J, the junction kept 5 bases outside the gene matches.

The chain has TRBV20-1 and TRBJ2-1; 14 nucleotides agree with TRBD2. Losses at the gene ends were 3 bases for V and 7 bases for J; bases not matched to a gene: 11. CDR3 length: 17 amino acids. Germline CDR1 reads DFQATT; CDR2 reads SNEGSKA (reference sequence). The CDR3 is CSASLAPGLAGGNEQFF. The CDR3 DNA sequence: TGCAGTGCTAGTTTGGCCCCAGGACTAGCGGGGGGTAATGAGCAGTTCTTC.

The CDR3 sequence is CASRSLAGGSNEQFF. The CDR3 DNA is TGTGCCAGCAGAAGTCTAGCGGGGGGGTCCAATGAGCAGTTCTTC. The V and J genes are TRBV6-4 and TRBJ2-1; TRBD2 aligns across 12 bases. With 6 bases clipped from V and 6 bases from J, the junction kept 6 bases outside the gene matches. CDR1 MRHNA and CDR2 SNTAGT come from the germline V gene. This CDR3 region has 15 residues.